Shown below are 16 T cell receptor beta chains from a single sample sequenced in a study of blood T cells in healthy people across ages. Through a sample-barcoded 5' primer and a J-beta primer mix, a second PCR was run for roughly 6 to 11 cycles. TCRdb re-derived calls from the 5' RACE reads in MiXCR, one entry per CDR3 protein. This table has about a million distinct CDR3 sequences, about 51% appearing once. The specimen was blood. All receptors derive from a woman in her fifties or sixties in good health.

V gene TRBV20-1 combines with J gene TRBJ2-7, with 8 bases aligning to TRBD2. V shed 4 bases, J shed 3 bases, and the junction held 2 bases outside the gene matches. Germline values: CDR1 DFQATT, CDR2 SNEGSKA (reference sequence). The CDR3 runs to 12 residues. The CDR3 reads CSAKLAVYEQYF. The CDR3 DNA sequence: TGCAGTGCTAAACTAGCGGTCTACGAGCAGTACTTC.

The sample holds a few counts of this clonotype. V is TRBV4-3 and J is TRBJ2-7; D gene unclear. From germline, CDR1 is LGHNA and CDR2 YSLEER. V was shortened by 1 base and J by 3 bases, with 10 bases between the two germline ends. CDR3 size: 14 residues. The CDR3 sequence is CASSQVAADYEQYF. In nucleotides, the CDR3 is TGCGCCAGCAGCCAAGTTGCGGCCGACTACGAGCAGTACTTC.

This clonotype was recorded once. The chain combines TRBV27 with TRBJ1-2; the D is unclear. The V end lost 0 bases, the J end lost 1 base, and 12 bases lay between the germline ends. The CDR3 covers 16 residues. Germline V CDR1 and CDR2: MNHEY, SMNVEV (reference sequence). The DNA of the CDR3 is TGTGCCAGCAGTTTATCCCCAGCAACCCTTAACTATGGCTACACCTTC. It yields the protein CASSLSPATLNYGYTF.

This clonotype showed up many times. The chain combines TRBV29-1 with TRBJ2-4, with 7 bases aligning to TRBD1. There are 12 residues in the CDR3. With V trimmed by 7 bases and J by 3 bases, 3 bases remained unmatched. Germline CDR1 reads SQVTM; CDR2 reads ANQGSEA. The CDR3, as DNA: TGCAGCGCATGGGACAGCAAAAACATTCAGTACTTC. Translation gives CSAWDSKNIQYF.

Only a few counts were recorded for this clonotype. CDR3 sequence reads: CASSLVTRQPQHF. Here the CDR3 DNA reads TGTGCCAGCAGTTTAGTAACGAGGCAGCCCCAGCATTTT. The chain recombines TRBV28 with TRBJ1-5; D unclear. The ends were cut back, 2 bases at V and 7 bases at J, with 9 bases in the middle. Per the germline V gene, CDR1 is MDHEN and CDR2 is SYDVKM. The CDR3 runs 13 residues.

This clonotype was observed a handful of times. The CDR3 sequence: CSAGLAAYNEQFF. CDR3 coding DNA: TGCAGTGCTGGACTAGCGGCCTACAATGAGCAGTTCTTC. This chain uses TRBV20-1 with TRBJ2-1, with 10 bases aligning to TRBD2. CDR3 size: 13 residues. V dropped 5 bases and J dropped 2; count of bases not matched to a gene: 0. Germline lookup yields CDR1 DFQATT and CDR2 SNEGSKA (reference sequence).

With regard to this clonotype: Relative to the germline gene, one junction end is altered; a read error may explain this. This chain connects TRBV9 to TRBJ2-7; TRBD2 matches at 8 bases. CDR1 is SGDLS and CDR2 is YYNGEE in the germline V gene. This CDR3 region has 16 residues. CDR3 nucleotide sequence: TGTGCCAGTAGCGGAGGCGGGGGGACTAGCTCCTACGAGCAGTACTTC. Translation: CASSGGGGTSSYEQYF.

About this clonotype itself: One end of the junction fails to match germline, which may point to a read error. The chain is built from TRBV6-5 and TRBJ2-5, with unresolved D. The CDR3 covers 14 residues. Germline CDR1 MNHEY, CDR2 SVGAGI. CDR3 sequence: CASSDSRDSETQYF. The CDR3 DNA reads TGTGCCAGCAGTGACTCAAGGGATTCAGAGACCCAGTACTTC.

The chain employs TRBV3-1 and TRBJ2-5; D gene ambiguous. The J call may not be correct, given that the DNA end is closer to TRBJ2-7. CDR1 is LGHDT, CDR2 YNNKEL, per germline (reference sequence). The CDR3 loop spans 14 amino acids. The CDR3: CASSQGTYAYEQYF. The CDR3, as DNA: TGTGCCAGCAGCCAAGGGACGTACGCCTACGAGCAGTACTTC.

Details on this clonotype: The junction shows a germline mismatch at one end, possibly a read error. This chain joins TRBV4-1 and TRBJ2-7; 7 bases map to TRBD2. This CDR3 spans 17 amino acids. Germline CDR1 reads MGHRA; CDR2 reads YSYEKL. The DNA for the CDR3 is TGCGCCAGCAGCTTTCAATATAGCGGGCCCCTCTCCTACGGGCAGTACTTC. Amino acid sequence: CASSFQYSGPLSYGQYF.

The rearrangement links TRBV7-9 to TRBJ2-7, with D hard to call. The germline V gene encodes CDR1 SEHNR and CDR2 FQNEAQ (reference sequence). The germline V and J ends were trimmed by 7 bases and 2 bases, with 12 bases remaining between them. The CDR3 consists of 13 residues. The CDR3 coding sequence is TGTGCCAGCACCTGGACGGGTACCTACGAGCAGTACTTC. This codes for CASTWTGTYEQYF.

This clonotype turned up a few times. The CDR3 nucleotides are TGTGCCAGCAGCTTAGTACTAGCGGACTCCTACGAGCAGTACTTC. Its protein is CASSLVLADSYEQYF. The V call is TRBV7-2, the J call TRBJ2-7; TRBD2 agrees at 8 bases. The ends lost 1 base at V and 0 bases at J; junction bases unmatched: 2. The CDR3 consists of 15 residues. The germline V gene has CDR1 SGHTA and CDR2 FQGNSA.

This chain joins TRBV18 and TRBJ1-2; D not resolved. The V gene's germline CDR1 is KGHSH and CDR2 LQKENI. V was cut by 2 bases and J by 2 bases, with 9 bases left in between. This CDR3 comprises 14 residues. The CDR3 DNA sequence: TGTGCCAGCTCACCAGCTAGTTCGAACTATGGCTACACCTTC. This codes for CASSPASSNYGYTF.

This sequence joins TRBV28 and TRBJ2-3; D gene uncertain. CDR1 MDHEN and CDR2 SYDVKM come from the germline V gene. This CDR3 has 14 amino acids. Trimming cost V 6 bases and J 5 bases, with 15 bases left between them. The CDR3 loop is CASSSILTRDTQYF. The CDR3 region has the DNA TGTGCCAGCAGCTCGATTTTGACCCGAGATACGCAGTATTTT.

This clonotype has only a few counts. The rearrangement joins TRBV5-1 to TRBJ2-3; 12 bases are a match to TRBD2. Trimming removed 3 bases from V and 11 bases from J; junction bases left unmatched: 7. CDR1 and CDR2 from the germline V gene are SGHRS and YFSETQ. The CDR3 has 14 amino acids. CDR3 DNA: TGCGCCAGCAGCTCACCGGGACTAGCGGGTAGGCAGTATTTT. This gives the protein CASSSPGLAGRQYF.

This clonotype was detected only a few times. The gene calls are TRBV6-6 and TRBJ2-7, with TRBD2 identical over 8 bases. This CDR3 has 15 residues. J gave up 2 bases and V 2 bases, and 5 bases lay outside the gene matches. Germline loops: CDR1 MNHNY, CDR2 SVGAGI (reference sequence). CDR3 bases: TGTGCCAGCAGTTACGGGGCGGGAGGCCCCTACGAGCAGTACTTC. Translating gives CASSYGAGGPYEQYF.